This TCR beta chain was identified in a study of cytomegalovirus exposure and HLA in healthy donors. Amplification used 60 Vbeta primers and 13 Jbeta primers. TCRdb keeps only in-frame clones here, not all; method: immunoSEQ multiplex PCR. The table includes more than 150,000 clones, 75% to 90% detected once. This receptor was taken from a young man in good health and CMV-seropositive. Sequencing was carried out using PBMCs.

CDR3 nucleotide sequence: TGTGCCACGTCTACGCTCAGGACGGGATTCTTCGGCTACACCTTC. Its protein is CATSTLRTGFFGYTF. The J gene is TRBJ1-2, the V gene TRBV15; D gene ambiguous. Trimming cost V 9 bases and J 8 bases, with 25 bases left between them. Germline V gene lookup returns CDR1 LNHNV and CDR2 YYDKDF (reference sequence). This CDR3 contains 15 residues.